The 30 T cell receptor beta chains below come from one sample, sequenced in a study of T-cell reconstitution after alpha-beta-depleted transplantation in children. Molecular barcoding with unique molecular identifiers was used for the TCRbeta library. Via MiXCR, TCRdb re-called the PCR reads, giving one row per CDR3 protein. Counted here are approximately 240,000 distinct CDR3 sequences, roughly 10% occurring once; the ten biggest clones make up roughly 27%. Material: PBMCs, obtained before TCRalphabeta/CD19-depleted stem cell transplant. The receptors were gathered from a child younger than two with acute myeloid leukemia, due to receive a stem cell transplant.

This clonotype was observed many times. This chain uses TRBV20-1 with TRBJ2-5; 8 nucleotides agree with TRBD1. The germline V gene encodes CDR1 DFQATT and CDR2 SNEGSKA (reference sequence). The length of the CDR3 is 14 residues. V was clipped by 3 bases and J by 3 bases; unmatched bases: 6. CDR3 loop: CSASRGQAEETQYF. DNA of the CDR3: TGCAGTGCTAGTCGGGGACAGGCCGAAGAGACCCAGTACTTC.

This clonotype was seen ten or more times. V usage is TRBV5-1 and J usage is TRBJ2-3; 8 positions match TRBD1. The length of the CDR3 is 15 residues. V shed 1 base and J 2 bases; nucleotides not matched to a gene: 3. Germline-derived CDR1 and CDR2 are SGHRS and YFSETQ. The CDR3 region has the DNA TGCGCCAGCAGCTTGACAGGGGGTCCCACAGATACGCAGTATTTT. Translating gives CASSLTGGPTDTQYF.

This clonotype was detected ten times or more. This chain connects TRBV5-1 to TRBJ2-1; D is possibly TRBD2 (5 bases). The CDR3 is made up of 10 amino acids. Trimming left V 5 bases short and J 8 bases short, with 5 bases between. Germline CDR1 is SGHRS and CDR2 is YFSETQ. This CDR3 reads CASRRDEQFF. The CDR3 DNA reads TGCGCCAGCAGGAGGGATGAGCAGTTCTTC. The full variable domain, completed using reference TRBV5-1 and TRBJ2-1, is KAGVTQTPRYLIKTRGQQVTLSCSPISGHRSVSWYQQTPGQGLQFLFEYFSETQRNKGNFPGRFSGRQFSNSRSEMNVSTLELGDSALYLCASRRDEQFFGPGTRLTVL.

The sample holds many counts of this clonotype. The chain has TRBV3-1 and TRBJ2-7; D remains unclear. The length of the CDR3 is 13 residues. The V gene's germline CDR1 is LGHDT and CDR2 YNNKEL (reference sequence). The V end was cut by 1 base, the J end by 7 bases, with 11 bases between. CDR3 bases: TGTGCCAGCAGCCAAGGGGATCTACGGGAGCAGTACTTC. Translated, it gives CASSQGDLREQYF.

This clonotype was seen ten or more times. The DNA for the CDR3 is TGCAGCGCCCTACTAGCGGGACCATCCTACGAGCAGTACTTC. Translation: CSALLAGPSYEQYF. The chain recombines TRBV29-1 with TRBJ2-7; TRBD2 matches 10 bases. This CDR3 region has 14 residues. With V trimmed by 7 bases and J by 1 base, 7 bases remained unmatched. CDR1 is SQVTM and CDR2 is ANQGSEA in the germline V gene.

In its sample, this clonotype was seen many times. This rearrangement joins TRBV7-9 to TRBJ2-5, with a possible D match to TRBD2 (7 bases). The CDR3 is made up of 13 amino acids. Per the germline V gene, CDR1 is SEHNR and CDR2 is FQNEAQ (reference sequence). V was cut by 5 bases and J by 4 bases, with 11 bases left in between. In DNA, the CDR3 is TGTGCCAGCAGCCTACGGGGGGCAGAGACCCAGTACTTC. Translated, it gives CASSLRGAETQYF. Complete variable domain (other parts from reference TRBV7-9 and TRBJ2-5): DTGVSQNPRHKITKRGQNVTFRCDPISEHNRLYWYRQTLGQGPEFLTYFQNEAQLEKSRLLSDRFSAERPKGSFSTLEIQRTEQGDSAMYLCASSLRGAETQYFGPGTRLLVL.

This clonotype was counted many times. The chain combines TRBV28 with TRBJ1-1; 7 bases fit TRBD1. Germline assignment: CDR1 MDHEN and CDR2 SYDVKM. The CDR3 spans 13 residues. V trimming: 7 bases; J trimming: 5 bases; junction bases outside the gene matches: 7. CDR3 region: CASNRNRGTEAFF. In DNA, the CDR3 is TGTGCCAGCAACCGAAACAGGGGAACTGAAGCTTTCTTT.

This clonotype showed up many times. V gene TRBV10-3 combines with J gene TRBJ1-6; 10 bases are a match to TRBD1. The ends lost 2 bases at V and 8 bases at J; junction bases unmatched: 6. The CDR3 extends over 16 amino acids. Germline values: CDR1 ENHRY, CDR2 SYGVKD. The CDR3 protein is CAISEHRGQGDSPLHF. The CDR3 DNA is TGTGCCATCAGTGAGCATAGAGGACAGGGGGATTCACCCCTCCACTTT.

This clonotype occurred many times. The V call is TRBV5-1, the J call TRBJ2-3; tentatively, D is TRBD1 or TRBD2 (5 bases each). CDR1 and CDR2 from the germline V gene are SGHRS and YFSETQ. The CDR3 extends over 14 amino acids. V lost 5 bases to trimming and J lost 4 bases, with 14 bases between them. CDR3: CASRGESFADTQYF. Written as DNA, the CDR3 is TGCGCCAGCAGAGGGGAGAGTTTTGCAGATACGCAGTATTTT.

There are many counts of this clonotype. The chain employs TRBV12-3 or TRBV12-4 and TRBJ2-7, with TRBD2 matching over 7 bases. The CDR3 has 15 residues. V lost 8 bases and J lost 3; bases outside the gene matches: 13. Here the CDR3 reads CASGNPRGVNYEQYF. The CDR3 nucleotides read TGTGCCAGCGGGAATCCTCGGGGGGTAAACTACGAGCAGTACTTC.

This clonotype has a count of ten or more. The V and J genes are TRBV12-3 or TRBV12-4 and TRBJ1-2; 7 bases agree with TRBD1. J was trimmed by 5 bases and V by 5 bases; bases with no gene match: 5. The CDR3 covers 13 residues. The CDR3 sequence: CASSKTGMYGYTF. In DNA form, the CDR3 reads TGTGCCAGCAGTAAGACAGGGATGTATGGCTACACCTTC.

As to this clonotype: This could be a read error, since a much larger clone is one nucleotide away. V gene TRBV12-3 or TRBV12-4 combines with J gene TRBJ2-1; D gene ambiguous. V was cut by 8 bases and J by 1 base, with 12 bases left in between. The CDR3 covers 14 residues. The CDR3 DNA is TGTGCCAGCGCCGGTGGGAAGTCCTACAATGAGCAGTTCTTC. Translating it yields CASAGGKSYNEQFF.

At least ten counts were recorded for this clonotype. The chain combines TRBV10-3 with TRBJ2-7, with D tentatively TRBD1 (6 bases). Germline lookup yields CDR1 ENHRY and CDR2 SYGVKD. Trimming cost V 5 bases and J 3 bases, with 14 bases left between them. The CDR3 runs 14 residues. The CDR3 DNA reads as TGTGCCATCAGTACTTATGGACAGCTCTACGAGCAGTACTTC. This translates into CAISTYGQLYEQYF.

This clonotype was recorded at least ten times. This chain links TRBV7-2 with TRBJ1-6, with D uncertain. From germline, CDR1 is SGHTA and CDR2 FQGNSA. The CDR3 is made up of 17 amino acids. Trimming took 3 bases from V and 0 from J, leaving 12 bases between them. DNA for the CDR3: TGTGCCAGCAGCTTGAGGTTCAGTAGCTCCTATAATTCACCCCTCCACTTT. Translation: CASSLRFSSSYNSPLHF.

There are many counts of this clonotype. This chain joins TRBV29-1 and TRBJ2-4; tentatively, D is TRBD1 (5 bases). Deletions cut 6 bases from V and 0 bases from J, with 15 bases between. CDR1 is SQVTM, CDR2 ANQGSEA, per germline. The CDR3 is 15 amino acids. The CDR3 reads CSVSTGLSAKNIQYF. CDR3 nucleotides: TGCAGCGTATCCACAGGCCTTTCAGCCAAAAACATTCAGTACTTC. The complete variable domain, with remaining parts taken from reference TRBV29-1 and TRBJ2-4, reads SAVISQKPSRDICQRGTSLTIQCQVDSQVTMMFWYRQQPGQSLTLIATANQGSEATYESGFVIDKFPISRPNLTFSTLTVSNMSPEDSSIYLCSVSTGLSAKNIQYFGAGTRLSVL.

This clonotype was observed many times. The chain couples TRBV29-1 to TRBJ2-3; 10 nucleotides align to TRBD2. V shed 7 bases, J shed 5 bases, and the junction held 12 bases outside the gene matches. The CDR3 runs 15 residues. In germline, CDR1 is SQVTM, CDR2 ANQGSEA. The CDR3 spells CSAASGRLLLDTQYF. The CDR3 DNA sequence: TGCAGCGCCGCTAGCGGGAGACTTCTCTTAGATACGCAGTATTTT.

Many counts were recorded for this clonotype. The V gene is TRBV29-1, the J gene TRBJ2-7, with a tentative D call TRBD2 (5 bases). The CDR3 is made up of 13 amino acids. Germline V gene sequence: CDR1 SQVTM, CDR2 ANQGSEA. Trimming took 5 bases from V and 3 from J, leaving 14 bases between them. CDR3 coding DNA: TGCAGCGTTCTACTAGTAGCAGGCTACGAGCAGTACTTC. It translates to CSVLLVAGYEQYF.

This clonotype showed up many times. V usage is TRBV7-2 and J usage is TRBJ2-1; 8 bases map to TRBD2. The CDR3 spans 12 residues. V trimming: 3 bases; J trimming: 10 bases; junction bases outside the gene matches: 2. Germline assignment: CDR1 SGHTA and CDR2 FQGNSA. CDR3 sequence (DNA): TGTGCCAGCAGCTTGACTAGCGTGGAGCAGTTCTTC. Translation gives CASSLTSVEQFF.

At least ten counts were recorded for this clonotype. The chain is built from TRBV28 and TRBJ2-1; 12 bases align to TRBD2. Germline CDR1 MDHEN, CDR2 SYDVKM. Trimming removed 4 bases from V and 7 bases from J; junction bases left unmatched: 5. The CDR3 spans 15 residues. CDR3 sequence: CASSSLGLAGNEQFF. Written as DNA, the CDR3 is TGTGCCAGCAGTTCTCTCGGACTAGCGGGGAATGAGCAGTTCTTC.

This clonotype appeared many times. The CDR3 nucleotides are TGTGCCAGCAGCAGGGACAGTCGAGGAGGGGAGCTGTTTTTT. It specifies CASSRDSRGGELFF. The rearrangement uses TRBV5-5 and TRBJ2-2, with TRBD1 identical over 7 bases. The germline gives CDR1 SGHKS, CDR2 YYEKEE (reference sequence). V trimming: 4 bases; J trimming: 8 bases; junction bases outside the gene matches: 8. The length of the CDR3 is 14 residues. Full variable domain (missing parts from reference TRBV5-5 and TRBJ2-2): DAGVTQSPTHLIKTRGQQVTLRCSPISGHKSVSWYQQVLGQGPQFIFQYYEKEERGRGNFPDRFSARQFPNYSSELNVNALLLGDSALYLCASSRDSRGGELFFGEGSRLTVL.

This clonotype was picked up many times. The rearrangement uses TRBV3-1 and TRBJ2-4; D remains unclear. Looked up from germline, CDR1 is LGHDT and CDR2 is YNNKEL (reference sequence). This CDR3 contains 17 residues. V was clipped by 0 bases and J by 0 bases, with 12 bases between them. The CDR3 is CASSQDLVLIAKNIQYF. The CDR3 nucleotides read TGTGCCAGCAGCCAAGATCTAGTGCTTATAGCCAAAAACATTCAGTACTTC.

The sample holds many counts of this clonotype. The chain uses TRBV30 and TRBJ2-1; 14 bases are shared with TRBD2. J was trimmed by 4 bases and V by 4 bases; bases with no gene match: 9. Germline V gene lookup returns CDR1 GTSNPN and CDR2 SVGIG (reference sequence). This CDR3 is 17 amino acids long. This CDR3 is CAWMGLAGAVPYNEQFF. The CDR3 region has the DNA TGTGCCTGGATGGGACTAGCGGGAGCAGTGCCTTACAATGAGCAGTTCTTC.

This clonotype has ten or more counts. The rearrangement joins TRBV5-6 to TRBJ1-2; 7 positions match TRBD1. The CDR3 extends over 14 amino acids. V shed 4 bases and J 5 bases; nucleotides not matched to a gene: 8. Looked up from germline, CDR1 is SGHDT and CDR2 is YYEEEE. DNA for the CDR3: TGTGCCAGCAGCCCCCGGGACAGAGTTTATGGCTACACCTTC. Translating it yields CASSPRDRVYGYTF.

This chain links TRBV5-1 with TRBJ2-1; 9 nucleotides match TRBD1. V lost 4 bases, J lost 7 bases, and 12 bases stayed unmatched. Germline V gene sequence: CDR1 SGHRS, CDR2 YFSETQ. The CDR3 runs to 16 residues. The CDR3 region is CASSAQTGGTWNEQFF. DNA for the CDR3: TGCGCCAGCAGCGCCCAAACAGGGGGCACGTGGAATGAGCAGTTCTTC.

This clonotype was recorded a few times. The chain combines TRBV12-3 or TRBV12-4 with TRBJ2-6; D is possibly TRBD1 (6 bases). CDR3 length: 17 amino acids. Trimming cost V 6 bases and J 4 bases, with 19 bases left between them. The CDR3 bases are TGTGCCAGCAGGCACTCCACAGGGATGCTCGGGGCCAACGTCCTGACTTTC. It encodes CASRHSTGMLGANVLTF.

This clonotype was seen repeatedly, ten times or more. CDR3 residues: CASSTRQGMGDSYEQYF. The CDR3 bases are TGTGCCAGCAGTACCCGACAGGGGATGGGCGACTCCTACGAGCAGTACTTC. V usage is TRBV28 and J usage is TRBJ2-7; 8 nucleotides agree with TRBD1. CDR1 is MDHEN and CDR2 is SYDVKM in the germline V gene. The CDR3 extends over 17 amino acids. The trim removed 5 bases at V and 0 bases at J, leaving 12 bases unmatched.

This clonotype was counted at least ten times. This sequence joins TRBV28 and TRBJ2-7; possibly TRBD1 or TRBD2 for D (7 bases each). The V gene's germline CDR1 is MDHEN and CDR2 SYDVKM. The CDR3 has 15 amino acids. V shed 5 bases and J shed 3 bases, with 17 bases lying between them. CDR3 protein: CASSTRQGGDYEQYF. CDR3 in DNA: TGTGCCAGCAGTACCCGACAGGGAGGGGACTACGAGCAGTACTTC.

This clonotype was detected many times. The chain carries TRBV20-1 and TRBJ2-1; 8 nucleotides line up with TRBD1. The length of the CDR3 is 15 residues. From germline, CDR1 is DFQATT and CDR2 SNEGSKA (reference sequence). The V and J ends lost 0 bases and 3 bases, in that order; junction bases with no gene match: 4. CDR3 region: CSARDLTGGYNEQFF. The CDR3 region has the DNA TGCAGTGCTAGAGATCTCACAGGGGGCTACAATGAGCAGTTCTTC.

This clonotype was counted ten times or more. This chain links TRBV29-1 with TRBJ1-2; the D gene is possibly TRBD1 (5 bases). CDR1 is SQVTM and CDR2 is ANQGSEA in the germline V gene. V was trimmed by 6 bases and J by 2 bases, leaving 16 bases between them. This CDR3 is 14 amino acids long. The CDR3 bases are TGCAGCGTGAGACACGGGACTCCCAACTATGGCTACACCTTC. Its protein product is CSVRHGTPNYGYTF. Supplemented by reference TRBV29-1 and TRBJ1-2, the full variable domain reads SAVISQKPSRDICQRGTSLTIQCQVDSQVTMMFWYRQQPGQSLTLIATANQGSEATYESGFVIDKFPISRPNLTFSTLTVSNMSPEDSSIYLCSVRHGTPNYGYTFGSGTRLTVV.

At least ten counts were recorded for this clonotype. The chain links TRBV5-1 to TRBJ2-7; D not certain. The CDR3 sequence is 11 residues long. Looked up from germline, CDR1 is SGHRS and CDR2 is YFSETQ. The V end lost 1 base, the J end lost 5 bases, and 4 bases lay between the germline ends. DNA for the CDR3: TGCGCCAGCAGCTTGATGGACGAGCAGTACTTC. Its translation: CASSLMDEQYF. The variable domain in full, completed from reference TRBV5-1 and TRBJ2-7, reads KAGVTQTPRYLIKTRGQQVTLSCSPISGHRSVSWYQQTPGQGLQFLFEYFSETQRNKGNFPGRFSGRQFSNSRSEMNVSTLELGDSALYLCASSLMDEQYFGPGTRLTVT.